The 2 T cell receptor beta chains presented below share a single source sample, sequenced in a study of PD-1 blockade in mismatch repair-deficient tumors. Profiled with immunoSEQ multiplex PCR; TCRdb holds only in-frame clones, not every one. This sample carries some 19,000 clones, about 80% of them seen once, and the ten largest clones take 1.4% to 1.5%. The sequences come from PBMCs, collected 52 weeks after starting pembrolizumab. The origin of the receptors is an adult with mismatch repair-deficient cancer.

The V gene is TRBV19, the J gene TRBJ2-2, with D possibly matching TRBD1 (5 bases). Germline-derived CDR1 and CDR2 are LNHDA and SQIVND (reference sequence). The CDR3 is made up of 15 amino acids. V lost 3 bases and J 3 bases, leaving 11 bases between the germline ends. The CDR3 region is CASSILLRDTGELFF. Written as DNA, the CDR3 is TGTGCCAGTAGTATCCTTCTCAGGGACACCGGGGAGCTGTTTTTT. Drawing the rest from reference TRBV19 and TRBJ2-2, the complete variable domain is DGGITQSPKYLFRKEGQNVTLSCEQNLNHDAMYWYRQDPGQGLRLIYYSQIVNDFQKGDIAEGYSVSREKKESFPLTVTSAQKNPTAFYLCASSILLRDTGELFFGEGSRLTVL.

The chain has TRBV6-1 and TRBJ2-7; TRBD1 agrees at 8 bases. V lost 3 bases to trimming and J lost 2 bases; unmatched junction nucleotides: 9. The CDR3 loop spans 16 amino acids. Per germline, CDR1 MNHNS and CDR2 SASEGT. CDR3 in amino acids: CASSDFNGGQAYEQYF. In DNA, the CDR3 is TGTGCCAGCAGTGATTTTAATGGGGGACAGGCCTACGAGCAGTACTTC.